Described below is a single T cell receptor beta chain sequence and its context. Germline CDR1 SGHRS, CDR2 YFSETQ. CDR3 length equals 16 residues. Trimming stripped 3 bases from V and 3 bases from J, with 18 bases between. This sample is drawn from a study of blood T cell repertoires in COVID-19. At the level of the study: The United States, Italy and Spain were the sources of the acute and convalescent COVID-19 samples. Sources were T cells, B-cell-depleted T cells, or PBMCs; the material itself was cDNA or gDNA.

In the original processing: Counts of nucleated cells, estimated from reference gene primer amplification, were obtained. Repertoires were generated with immunoSEQ multiplex PCR, while TCRdb's copy carries only in-frame clones and drops some. For V, J and clone size, that table is used; D and trimming come from the DNA. This sample has about 220,000 clones, with 82% found just once. This TCR came from a woman aged 65 to 85 with acute or convalescent COVID-19. Material for sequencing was peripheral blood. The rearrangement links TRBV5-1 to TRBJ1-2; D unclear. CDR3 sequence (DNA): TGCGCCAGCAGCTGGAGCCCGGCCCAAGGCGACTATGGCTACACCTTC. Amino acid sequence: CASSWSPAQGDYGYTF.